This T cell receptor beta chain was sequenced during a study of spatial heterogeneity in lung cancer. About the study: TCR transcript counts in tumor regions correlated strongly with a T cell module score from matched bulk RNA-seq.

Overall study findings and caveats: Intratumoral expanded alpha and beta TCR counts were found to track tumor mutation counts.

V was cut by 5 bases and J by 9 bases, with 11 bases left in between. This CDR3 region has 12 residues. Looked up from germline, CDR1 is SGHTA and CDR2 is FQGNSA. This clonotype came up many times. The antigen is unknown. One entry per CDR3 protein results from TCRdb running MiXCR on the 5' RACE reads. The sample shows 8,000 or so distinct CDR3 sequences, under 9% of them seen only once. The time point was: sample taken at primary tumor resection. The chain employs TRBV7-2 and TRBJ2-1; D might be TRBD2 (6 bases). The sample here was lung tumor tissue, taken at surgery. This TCR derives from a male donor with early-stage non-small cell lung cancer. The CDR3 protein is CASSPAGFEQFF. The CDR3 coding sequence is TGTGCCAGCAGCCCGGCGGGGTTTGAGCAGTTCTTC.